The rows below give T cell receptor beta chains drawn from one sample of a study of cytomegalovirus exposure and HLA in healthy donors. This table comes from immunoSEQ multiplex PCR, and its TCRdb copy is limited to in-frame clones, with some not included. This sample has roughly 87,000 clones, with 70% to 75% found just once. Sequences were obtained from PBMCs. Every receptor here comes from a man between 60 and 70 years old in good health and CMV-seronegative. The CDR3 runs from the conserved cysteine through the conserved F or W. Size is stated for part of the rows, as once, few or many counts, or as a class when the clone is expanded.

j_call,v_call,clone_size,cdr3_aa
TRBJ2-7,TRBV15,NA,CATSRDPGPTSYEQYF
TRBJ2-7,TRBV4-1,NA,CASSPIPGDSYEQYF
TRBJ2-3,TRBV19,once,CASSTQRGLLDTQYF
TRBJ1-1,TRBV19,NA,CASMGQAMNTEAFF
TRBJ2-4,TRBV9,NA,CASSASGGEDIQYF
TRBJ1-2,TRBV14,few,CASSQDGGPGNYGYTF
TRBJ1-5,TRBV7-9,NA,CASSSLGGQGGQPQHF
TRBJ1-2,TRBV6-1,NA,CASSSQQGIRGYTF
TRBJ2-3,TRBV6-5,NA,CASSYNFDRRTDTQYF
TRBJ1-5,TRBV19,NA,CASRTGIISNQPQHF
TRBJ1-6,TRBV10-1,NA,CASDSPGHENSPLHF